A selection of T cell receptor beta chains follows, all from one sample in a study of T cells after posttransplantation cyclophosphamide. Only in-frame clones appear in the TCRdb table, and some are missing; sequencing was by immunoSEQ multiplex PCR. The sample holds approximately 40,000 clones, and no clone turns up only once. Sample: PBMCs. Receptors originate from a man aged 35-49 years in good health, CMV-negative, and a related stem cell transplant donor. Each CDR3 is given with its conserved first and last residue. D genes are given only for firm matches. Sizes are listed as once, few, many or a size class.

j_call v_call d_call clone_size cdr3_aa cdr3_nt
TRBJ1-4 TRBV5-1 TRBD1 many CASSLRMTGVSEKLFF TGCGCCAGCAGCTTGAGGATGACAGGGGTGTCTGAAAAACTGTTTTTT
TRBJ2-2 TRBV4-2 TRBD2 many CASSQAYPGLAGGGTGELFF TGTGCCAGCAGCCAAGCATACCCGGGACTAGCGGGAGGCGGGACCGGGGAGCTGTTTTTT
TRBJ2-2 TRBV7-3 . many CASSLSPTNTGELFF TGTGCCAGCAGCTTATCCCCCACGAACACCGGGGAGCTGTTTTTT
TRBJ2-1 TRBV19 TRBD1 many CATTDDRASNEQFF TGTGCCACTACGGACGACAGGGCCTCCAATGAGCAGTTCTTC
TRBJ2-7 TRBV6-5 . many CASSTHSANSYEQYF TGTGCCAGCAGCACTCATAGCGCCAACTCCTACGAGCAGTACTTC
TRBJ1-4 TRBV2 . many CATSTGTAEKLFF TGTGCCACCAGCACAGGAACAGCCGAAAAACTGTTTTTT
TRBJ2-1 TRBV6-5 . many CASRISAVSYNEQFF TGTGCCAGCAGGATATCAGCGGTCTCCTACAATGAGCAGTTCTTC
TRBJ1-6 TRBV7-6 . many CASSLVPGGDSPLHF TGTGCCAGCAGCTTAGTTCCGGGGGGAGATTCACCCCTCCACTTT
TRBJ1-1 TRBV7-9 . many CASSLTGPTIGAFF TGTGCCAGCAGCTTAACAGGGCCCACTATTGGAGCTTTCTTT
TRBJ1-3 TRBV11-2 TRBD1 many CASRIEQGAFGNTIYF TGTGCCAGCAGGATAGAACAGGGGGCGTTTGGAAACACCATATATTTT
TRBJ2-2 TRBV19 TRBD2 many CASVSGGVVGELFF TGTGCCAGTGTGAGCGGGGGGGTAGTCGGGGAGCTGTTTTTT
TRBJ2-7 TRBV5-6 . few CASSLRDYEQYF TGTGCCAGCAGCCTCCGAGACTACGAGCAGTACTTC
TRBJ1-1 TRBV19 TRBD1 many CASRKMDRLNTEAFF TGTGCCAGTAGAAAAATGGACAGGTTGAACACTGAAGCTTTCTTT